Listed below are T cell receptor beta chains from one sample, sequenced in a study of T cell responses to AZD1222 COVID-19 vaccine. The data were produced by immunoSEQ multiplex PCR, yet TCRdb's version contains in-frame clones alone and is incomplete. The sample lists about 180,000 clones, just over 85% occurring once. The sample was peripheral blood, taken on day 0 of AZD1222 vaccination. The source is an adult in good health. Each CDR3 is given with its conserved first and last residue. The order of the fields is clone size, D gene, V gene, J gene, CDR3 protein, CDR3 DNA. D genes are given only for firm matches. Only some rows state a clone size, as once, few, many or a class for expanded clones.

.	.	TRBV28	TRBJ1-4	CASTDSGYEEKLFF	TGTGCCAGCACGGACTCGGGGTATGAAGAAAAACTGTTTTTT
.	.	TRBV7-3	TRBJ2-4	CASSPHGGLQKNIQYF	TGTGCCAGCAGCCCACACGGCGGATTACAGAAAAACATTCAGTACTTC
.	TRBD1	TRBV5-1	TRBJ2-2	CASSSRGRGAGELFF	TGCGCCAGCAGCTCCAGGGGGCGCGGGGCCGGGGAGCTGTTTTTT
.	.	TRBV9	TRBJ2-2	CASSPSGAAAPGELFF	TGTGCCAGCAGCCCCTCGGGGGCGGCTGCCCCCGGGGAGCTGTTTTTT
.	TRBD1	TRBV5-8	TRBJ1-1	CASSLQIDRGEAFF	TGTGCCAGCAGCTTGCAGATAGACAGGGGTGAAGCTTTCTTT
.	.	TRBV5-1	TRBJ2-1	CASSPPPDYNEQFF	TGCGCCAGCAGCCCCCCCCCAGACTACAATGAGCAGTTCTTC
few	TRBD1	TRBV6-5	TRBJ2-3	CASSITGAYTDTQYF	TGTGCCAGCAGCATAACAGGGGCGTACACAGATACGCAGTATTTT
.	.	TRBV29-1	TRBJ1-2	CSVGGWEAYGYTF	TGCAGCGTTGGAGGTTGGGAAGCCTATGGCTACACCTTC
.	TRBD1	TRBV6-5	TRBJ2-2	CASSTSGTGSGELFF	TGTGCCAGCAGTACATCCGGGACAGGCTCCGGGGAGCTGTTTTTT
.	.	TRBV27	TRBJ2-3	CASSLTTRSLGTDTQYF	TGTGCCAGCAGTTTGACGACCAGGTCCTTGGGCACAGATACGCAGTATTTT
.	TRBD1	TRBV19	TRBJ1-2	CASSGRQGSDYGYTF	TGTGCCAGTAGTGGGAGACAGGGCTCAGACTATGGCTACACCTTC
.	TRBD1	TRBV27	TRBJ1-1	CASRTTDRVVPEAFF	TGTGCCAGCAGAACTACGGACAGGGTGGTTCCTGAAGCTTTCTTT
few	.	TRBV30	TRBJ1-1	CAWRSGAVTEAFF	TGTGCCTGGAGATCCGGGGCGGTCACTGAAGCTTTCTTT
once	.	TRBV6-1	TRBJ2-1	CASSDGPRHEQFF	TGTGCCAGCAGTGACGGGCCGAGGCATGAGCAGTTCTTC
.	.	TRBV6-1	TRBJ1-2	CASSEPLRSYGYTF	TGTGCCAGCAGTGAGCCGCTGAGATCCTATGGCTACACCTTC
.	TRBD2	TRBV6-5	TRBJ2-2	CASTKTSGAGGELFF	TGTGCCAGCACTAAGACTAGCGGGGCGGGCGGGGAGCTGTTTTTT
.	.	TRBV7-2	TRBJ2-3	CASSFNHADTQYF	TGTGCCAGCAGCTTCAACCACGCGGATACGCAGTATTTT
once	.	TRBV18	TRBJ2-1	CASSPATGSYNEQFF	TGTGCCAGCTCACCTGCGACTGGCTCCTACAATGAGCAGTTCTTC
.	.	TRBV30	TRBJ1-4	CAWSQTTTNEKLFF	TGTGCCTGGAGTCAGACCACAACTAATGAAAAACTGTTTTTT
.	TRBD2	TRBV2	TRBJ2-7	CANSGGGYEQYF	TGTGCCAACAGCGGGGGCGGGTACGAGCAGTACTTC
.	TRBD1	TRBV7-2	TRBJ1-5	CASSRTGYQPQHF	TGTGCCAGCAGCCGGACAGGGTATCAGCCCCAGCATTTT
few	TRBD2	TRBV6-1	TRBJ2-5	CASSESAGGPETQYF	TGTGCCAGCAGTGAATCAGCGGGGGGGCCTGAGACCCAGTACTTC
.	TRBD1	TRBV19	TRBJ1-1	CASSFIRQGANTEAFF	TGTGCCAGTAGTTTCATCCGACAGGGGGCAAACACTGAAGCTTTCTTT
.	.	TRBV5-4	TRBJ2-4	CASSVPGSLAQYF	TGTGCCAGCAGCGTTCCGGGGTCCCTCGCTCAGTACTTC
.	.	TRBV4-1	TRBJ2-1	CASSQDGYNEQFF	TGCGCCAGCAGCCAAGATGGTTACAATGAGCAGTTCTTC
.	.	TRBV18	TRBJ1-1	CASSTQGGNTEAFF	TGTGCCAGCTCAACACAGGGCGGGAACACTGAAGCTTTCTTT
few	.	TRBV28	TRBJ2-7	CASSLSRGVAYEQYF	TGTGCCAGCAGTTTATCGAGAGGGGTAGCCTACGAGCAGTACTTC
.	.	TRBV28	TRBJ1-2	CASSLAGYGYTF	TGTGCCAGCAGTTTAGCAGGATATGGCTACACCTTC
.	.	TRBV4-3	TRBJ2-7	CASSQNRELREQYF	TGCGCCAGCAGCCAGAACAGGGAATTGCGCGAGCAGTACTTC
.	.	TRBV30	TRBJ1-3	CAWGGNTIYF	TGTGCCTGGGGGGGAAACACCATATATTTT
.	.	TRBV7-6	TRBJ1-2	CASSLAEGREYGYTF	TGTGCCAGCAGCTTAGCGGAGGGGAGAGAGTATGGCTACACCTTC
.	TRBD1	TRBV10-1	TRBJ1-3	CASRPDRVGGNTIYF	TGCGCCAGCAGGCCGGACAGGGTCGGTGGAAACACCATATATTTT
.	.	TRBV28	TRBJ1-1	CASSFGRLRDMNTEAFF	TGTGCCAGCAGTTTTGGTCGATTAAGGGACATGAACACTGAAGCTTTCTTT
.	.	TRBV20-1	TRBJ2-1	CSASSPLIVYNEQFF	TGCAGTGCTAGTAGTCCTCTCATAGTTTACAATGAGCAGTTCTTC